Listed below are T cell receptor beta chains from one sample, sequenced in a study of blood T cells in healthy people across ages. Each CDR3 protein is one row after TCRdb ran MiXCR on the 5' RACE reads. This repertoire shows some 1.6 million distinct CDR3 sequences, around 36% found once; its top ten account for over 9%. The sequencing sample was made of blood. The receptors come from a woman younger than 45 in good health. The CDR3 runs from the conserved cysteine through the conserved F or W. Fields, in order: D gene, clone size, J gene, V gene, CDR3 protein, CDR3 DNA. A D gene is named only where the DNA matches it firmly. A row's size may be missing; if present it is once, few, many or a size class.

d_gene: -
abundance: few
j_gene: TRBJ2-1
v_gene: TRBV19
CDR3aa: CASSAPWGEDNEQFF
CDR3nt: TGTGCCAGTAGTGCTCCGTGGGGGGAAGACAATGAGCAGTTCTTC

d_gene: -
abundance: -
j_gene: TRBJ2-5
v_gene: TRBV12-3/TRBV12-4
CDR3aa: CASSPRWGSVDEQYF
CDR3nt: TGTGCCAGCAGTCCCAGGTGGGGGTCAGTGGATGAGCAGTACTTC

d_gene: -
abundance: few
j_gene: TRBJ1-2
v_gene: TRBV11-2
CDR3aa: CASSLGPGARGYTF
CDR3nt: TGTGCCAGCAGCTTGGGACCGGGGGCGCGTGGCTACACCTTC

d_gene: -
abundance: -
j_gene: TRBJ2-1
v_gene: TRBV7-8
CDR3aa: CASRGAEAEQFF
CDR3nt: TGTGCCAGCAGGGGGGCCGAAGCTGAGCAGTTCTTC

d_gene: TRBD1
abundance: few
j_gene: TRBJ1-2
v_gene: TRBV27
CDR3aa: CASRTTGGVNYGYTF
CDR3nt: TGTGCCAGCAGGACCACAGGGGGGGTAAATTATGGCTACACCTTC

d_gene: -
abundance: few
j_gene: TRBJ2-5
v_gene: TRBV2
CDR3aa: CASGVRSETQYF
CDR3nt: TGTGCCAGCGGGGTCCGCTCTGAGACCCAGTACTTC

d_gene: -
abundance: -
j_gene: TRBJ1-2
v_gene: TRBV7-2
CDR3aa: CASSWVKDSPFSTF
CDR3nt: TGTGCCAGCAGCTGGGTGAAGGACAGTCCTTTTAGCACCTTC

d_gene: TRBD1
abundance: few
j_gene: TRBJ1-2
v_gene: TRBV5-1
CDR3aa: CASETGDGYGYTF
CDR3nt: TGCGCCAGCGAGACAGGGGATGGCTATGGCTACACCTTC

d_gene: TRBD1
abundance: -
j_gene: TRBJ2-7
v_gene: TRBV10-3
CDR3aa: CAAGGTGIYEQYF
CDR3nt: TGTGCCGCCGGCGGGACAGGGATCTACGAGCAGTACTTC

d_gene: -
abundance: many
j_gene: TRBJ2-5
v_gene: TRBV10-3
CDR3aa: CAISESTGEETQYF
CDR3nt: TGTGCCATCAGTGAGTCTACGGGAGAAGAGACCCAGTACTTC

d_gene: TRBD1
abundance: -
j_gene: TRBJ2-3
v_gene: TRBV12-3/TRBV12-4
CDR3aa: CASSRQGTEVTDTQYF
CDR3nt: TGTGCCAGCAGCCGCCAAGGGACAGAAGTAACAGATACGCAGTATTTT

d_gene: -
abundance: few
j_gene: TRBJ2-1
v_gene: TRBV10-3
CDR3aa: CAISESTLGDEQFF
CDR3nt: TGTGCCATCAGTGAGTCGACTCTGGGGGATGAGCAGTTCTTC

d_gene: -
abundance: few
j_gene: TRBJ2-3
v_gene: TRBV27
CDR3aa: CASSTGEKDTQYF
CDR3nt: TGTGCCAGCAGTACGGGAGAGAAAGATACGCAGTATTTT

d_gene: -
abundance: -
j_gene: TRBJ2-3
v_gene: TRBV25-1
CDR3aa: CASSESNRPDTQYF
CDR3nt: TGTGCCAGCAGTGAATCTAACCGTCCAGATACGCAGTATTTT

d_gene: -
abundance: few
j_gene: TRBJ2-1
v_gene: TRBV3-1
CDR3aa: CASSQDMVGQQSYYNEQFF
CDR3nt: TGTGCCAGCAGCCAAGATATGGTCGGGCAGCAAAGTTACTACAATGAGCAGTTCTTC

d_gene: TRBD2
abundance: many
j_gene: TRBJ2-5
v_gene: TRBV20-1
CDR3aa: CSARDGAGGTETQYF
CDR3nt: TGCAGTGCTAGAGATGGAGCGGGGGGGACAGAGACCCAGTACTTC

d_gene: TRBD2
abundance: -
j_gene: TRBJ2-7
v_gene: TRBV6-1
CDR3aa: CASSERERDLYEQYF
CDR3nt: TGTGCCAGCAGTGAAAGAGAGCGGGACCTCTACGAGCAGTACTTC

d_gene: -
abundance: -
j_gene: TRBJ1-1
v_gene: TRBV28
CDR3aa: CASSLIFRGDGEAFF
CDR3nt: TGTGCCAGCAGTTTAATTTTCAGGGGTGACGGGGAAGCTTTCTTT

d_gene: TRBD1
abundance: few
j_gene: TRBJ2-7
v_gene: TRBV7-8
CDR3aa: CASSKNSGTGNYEQYF
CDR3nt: TGTGCCAGCAGCAAAAACTCCGGGACAGGGAACTACGAGCAGTACTTC

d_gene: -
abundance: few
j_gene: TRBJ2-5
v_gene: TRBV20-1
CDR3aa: CSAQPIETQYF
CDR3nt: TGCAGTGCCCAACCCATAGAGACCCAGTACTTC

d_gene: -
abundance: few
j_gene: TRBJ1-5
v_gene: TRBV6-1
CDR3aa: CASSEFGPQHF
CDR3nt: TGTGCCAGCAGTGAATTCGGGCCCCAGCATTTT

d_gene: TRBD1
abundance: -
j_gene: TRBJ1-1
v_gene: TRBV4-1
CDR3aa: CASSSPTGGHTEAFF
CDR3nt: TGCGCCAGCAGCTCGCCGACAGGGGGGCACACTGAAGCTTTCTTT

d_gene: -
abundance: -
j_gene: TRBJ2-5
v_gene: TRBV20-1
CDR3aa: CSARGPLSSGGRQTQYF
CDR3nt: TGCAGTGCTAGAGGCCCCTTGAGTAGCGGAGGACGGCAGACCCAGTACTTC

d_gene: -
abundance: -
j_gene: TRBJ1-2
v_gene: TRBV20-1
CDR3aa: CSAGLQGIPPGYTF
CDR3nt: TGCAGTGCTGGACTCCAGGGGATCCCTCCGGGCTACACCTTC

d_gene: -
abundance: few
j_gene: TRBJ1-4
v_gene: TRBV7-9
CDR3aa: CERTPRNEKLFF
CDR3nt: TGTGAGCGGACCCCCAGAAATGAAAAACTGTTTTTT

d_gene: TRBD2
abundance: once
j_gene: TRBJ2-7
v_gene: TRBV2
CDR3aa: CASSERGLAGPQQYF
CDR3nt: TGTGCCAGCAGTGAGCGGGGACTAGCGGGTCCCCAGCAGTACTTC

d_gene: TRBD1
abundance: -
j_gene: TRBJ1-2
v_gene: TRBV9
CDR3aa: CASRRGQGGNYGYTF
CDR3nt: TGTGCCAGCAGGCGAGGACAGGGAGGTAACTATGGCTACACCTTC